This T cell receptor beta chain was recorded in a study of cytomegalovirus exposure and HLA in healthy donors. With regard to this clone: Its specificity is not known.

The PCR made use of 60 Vbeta and 13 Jbeta primers. TCRdb's table, derived via immunoSEQ multiplex PCR, lists solely in-frame clones and lacks some. Here the sample spans under 150,000 clones, more than 60% being singletons. Study-level results: According to a later analysis, donors in an Asian-associated ancestry cluster reportedly had fewer N-insertions than the roughly 670-donor mean.

This sequence originates from a man aged 30 to 45 in good health and CMV-seronegative. Sequencing input: PBMCs.

CDR3 DNA sequence: TGTGCCAGCAGCCGGGGGGTAGATCCCCCAGATACGCAGTATTTT. This translates into CASSRGVDPPDTQYF. V and J are TRBV5-6 and TRBJ2-3, with TRBD2 matching over 7 bases. Per germline, CDR1 SGHDT and CDR2 YYEEEE. The CDR3 contains 15 residues. With V trimmed by 4 bases and J by 4 bases, 9 bases remained unmatched.